This T cell receptor (beta chain) was captured by sequencing in a study of CD8+ T cells in alopecia areata. The V gene end was trimmed by 6 bases and the J gene end by 6 bases; junction bases not matched to a gene: 8. Germline V gives CDR1 MNHEY, CDR2 SVGAGI. The CDR3 is 15 residues long. RNA extraction and reverse transcription yielded cDNA as sequencing template. Generated by immunoSEQ multiplex PCR, the TCRdb table keeps only in-frame clones and is missing some. This sample has approximately 180,000 clones, with around 50% found just once. The chain joins TRBV6-5 to TRBJ2-2; 9 bases align to TRBD2. The sample consisted of CD4+ T cells sorted from blood, taken at week 0. The sequence came from a human donor with alopecia areata. For the CDR3, the DNA is TGTGCCAGCAGGCAAACGGGACTAGCTTCCGGGGAGCTGTTTTTT. Translation gives CASRQTGLASGELFF.